This T cell receptor beta chain came from a study of CD8 T cells in Susac syndrome. V dropped 5 bases and J dropped 7 bases, with 21 bases sitting between them. Looked up from germline, CDR1 is GTSNPN and CDR2 is SVGIG (reference sequence). The CDR3 totals 14 residues. A quantity of about 0.5 to 1 ug RNA underwent reverse transcription using random hexamers. The amplification used immunoSEQ multiplex PCR on TCR beta CDR3; it spanned 54 Vbeta and 13 Jbeta. TCRdb re-derived calls from the immunoSEQ multiplex PCR reads in MiXCR, one entry per CDR3 protein. This table has about 300,000 distinct CDR3 sequences, 89% appearing once.

The receptor comes from a human donor with multiple sclerosis. The chain is built from TRBV30 and TRBJ2-7; D remains unclear. Sample: CD8+ T cells from PBMCs. CDR3 DNA: TGTGCCTGGGAAGAGGATCCAGGCTCGATAGAGCAGTACTTC. Translating it yields CAWEEDPGSIEQYF. Complete variable domain (other parts from reference TRBV30 and TRBJ2-7): SQTIHQWPATLVQPVGSPLSLECTVEGTSNPNLYWYRQAAGRGLQLLFYSVGIGQISSEVPQNLSASRPQDRQFILSSKKLLLSDSGFYLCAWEEDPGSIEQYFGPGTRLTVT.